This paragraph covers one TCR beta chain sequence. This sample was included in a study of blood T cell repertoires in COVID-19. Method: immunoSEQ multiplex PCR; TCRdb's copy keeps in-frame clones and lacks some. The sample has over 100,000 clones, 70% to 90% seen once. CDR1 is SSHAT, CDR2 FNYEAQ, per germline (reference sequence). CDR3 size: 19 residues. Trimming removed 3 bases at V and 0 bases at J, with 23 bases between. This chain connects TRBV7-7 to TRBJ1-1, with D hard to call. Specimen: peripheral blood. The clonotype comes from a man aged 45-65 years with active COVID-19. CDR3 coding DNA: TGTGCCAGCAGCTTCGCTTCCGACACTAGTTGGAACATGAACACTGAAGCTTTCTTT. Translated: CASSFASDTSWNMNTEAFF.